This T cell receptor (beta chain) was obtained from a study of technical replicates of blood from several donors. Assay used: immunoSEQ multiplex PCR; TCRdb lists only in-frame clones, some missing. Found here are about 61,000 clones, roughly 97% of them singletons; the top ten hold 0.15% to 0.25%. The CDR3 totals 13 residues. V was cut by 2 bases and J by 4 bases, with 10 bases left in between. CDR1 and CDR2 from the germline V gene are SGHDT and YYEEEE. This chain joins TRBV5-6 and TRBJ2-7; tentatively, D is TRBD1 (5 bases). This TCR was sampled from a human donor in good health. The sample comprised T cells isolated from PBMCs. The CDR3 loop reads CASSFTGLYEQYF. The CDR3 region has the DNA TGTGCCAGCAGCTTTACAGGATTATACGAGCAGTACTTC.